The sequence of this TCR beta chain was determined in a study of T cell changes during pregnancy in multiple sclerosis. Using immunoSEQ multiplex PCR, the repertoire was profiled, and TCRdb retains in-frame clones only, with some absent. The sample holds under 80,000 clones, around nine tenths seen once. Germline V gives CDR1 KGHSH, CDR2 LQKENI. The V gene lost 5 bases and the J gene lost 3 bases, with 10 bases spanning the gap. There are 13 residues in the CDR3. The clonotype originates from a female donor with multiple sclerosis, enrolled in a pregnancy study. The sample in question was CD4+ T cells from peripheral blood mononuclear cells, obtained in the second trimester of pregnancy. The rearrangement uses TRBV18 and TRBJ1-1, with a tentative D call TRBD1 (5 bases). The CDR3 DNA reads TGTGCCAGCTCAGGCAGGGTGGACACTGAAGCTTTCTTT. Its translation: CASSGRVDTEAFF.